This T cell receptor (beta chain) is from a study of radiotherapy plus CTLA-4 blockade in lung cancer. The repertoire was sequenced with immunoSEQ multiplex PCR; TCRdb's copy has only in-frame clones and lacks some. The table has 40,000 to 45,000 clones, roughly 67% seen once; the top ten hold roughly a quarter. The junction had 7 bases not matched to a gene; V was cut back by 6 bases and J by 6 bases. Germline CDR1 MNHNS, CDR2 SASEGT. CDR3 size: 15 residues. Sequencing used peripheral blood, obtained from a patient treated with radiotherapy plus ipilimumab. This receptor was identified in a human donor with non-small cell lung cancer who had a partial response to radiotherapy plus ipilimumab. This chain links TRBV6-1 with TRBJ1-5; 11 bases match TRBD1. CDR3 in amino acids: CASRAGQGAGQPQHF. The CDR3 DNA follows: TGTGCCAGCAGGGCAGGACAGGGGGCTGGTCAGCCCCAGCATTTT.